The rows below give T cell receptor beta chains drawn from one sample of a study of blood T cell repertoires in COVID-19. The protocol was immunoSEQ multiplex PCR, while the TCRdb copy is restricted to in-frame clones and leaves out a portion. The sample gives 220,000 or so clones, about 79% of which show up once; about 3.3% is in the top ten. Sequenced sample: PBMCs or T cells enriched from blood (not recorded which). The source of these receptors is an older woman who had recovered from COVID-19. Each CDR3 is given with its conserved first and last residue. Each record gives: V gene, clone size, D gene, J gene, CDR3 DNA, CDR3 protein. D genes are given only for firm matches. Clone size is given for some rows only: seen once, a few or many times, or a class if the clone is expanded.

>TRBV2|NA|TRBD1|TRBJ1-1
TGTGCCAGCAATTATGGGACAGGGGTGAACACTGAAGCTTTCTTT
CASNYGTGVNTEAFF
>TRBV21-1|NA|NA|TRBJ2-7
TGTGCCAGCAGCAAAGACAAGATCGACGAGCAGTACTTC
CASSKDKIDEQYF
>TRBV18|once|TRBD1|TRBJ1-2
TGTGCCAGCTCACCCGAACAGGGGGGTCTCTATGGCTACACCTTC
CASSPEQGGLYGYTF
>TRBV6-2/TRBV6-3|NA|NA|TRBJ1-4
TGTGCCAGCAGTTTTTTACAGGGTCCCACTAATGAAAAACTGTTTTTT
CASSFLQGPTNEKLFF
>TRBV19|NA|NA|TRBJ1-6
TGTGCCAGTAGTATCTTGGCTGGGCAGGGGTCCTATAATTCACCCCTCCACTTT
CASSILAGQGSYNSPLHF
>TRBV11-3|NA|TRBD2|TRBJ2-7
TGTGCCAGCAGCCCAGGAGGCGGGAGGGCCTACGAGCAGTACTTC
CASSPGGGRAYEQYF
>TRBV7-2|NA|TRBD2|TRBJ2-1
TGTGCCAGCAGCCGTCGGACTAGCGGGAGTCTCCATGAGCAGTTCTTC
CASSRRTSGSLHEQFF
>TRBV27|few|NA|TRBJ1-1
TGTGCCAGCAGTTCTCACCCAGGGAACACTGAAGCTTTCTTT
CASSSHPGNTEAFF
>TRBV19|NA|TRBD1|TRBJ1-2
TGTGCCAGTCACCTCACAGGGGGCGCCTCCTATGGCTACACCTTC
CASHLTGGASYGYTF
>TRBV11-3|NA|TRBD2|TRBJ2-3
TGTGCCAGCAGCCAAGGGACTAGCGGGGGGGCCTCGAATACGCAGTATTTT
CASSQGTSGGASNTQYF
>TRBV27|NA|TRBD1|TRBJ1-2
TGTGCCAGCAGTTCGGACAGGGGGCATCGGGGCTACACCTTC
CASSSDRGHRGYTF
>TRBV19|NA|TRBD2|TRBJ2-7
TGTGCCAGTAGTATCGGACTAGCATCCTACGAGCAGTACTTC
CASSIGLASYEQYF
>TRBV11-2|NA|NA|TRBJ2-5
TGTGCCAGCAGCCCATGGGACATCGATCAAGAGACCCAGTACTTC
CASSPWDIDQETQYF
>TRBV29-1|NA|NA|TRBJ2-3
TGCAGCGTTGAACGGGGGGCTGGGTTGACAGATACGCAGTATTTT
CSVERGAGLTDTQYF
>TRBV7-3|once|NA|TRBJ2-5
TGTGCCAGCAGCCTAAATGGTGGCGGGGCAAAGACCCAGTACTTC
CASSLNGGGAKTQYF
>TRBV5-1|NA|NA|TRBJ1-2
TGCGCCAGCAGCAGAACATTCAACTATGGCTACACCTTC
CASSRTFNYGYTF
>TRBV6-5|NA|TRBD2|TRBJ2-1
TGTGCCAGCAGGGCGACTAGCGGGGCAGGCAATGAGCAGTTCTTC
CASRATSGAGNEQFF
>TRBV3-1/TRBV3-2|NA|TRBD1|TRBJ2-2
TGTGCCAGCAGCCAAGGGATAGGGGGCTCCGGGGAGCTGTTTTTT
CASSQGIGGSGELFF
>TRBV5-6|NA|TRBD2|TRBJ2-5
TGTGCCAGCAGCTTTTTCCGACGCGGGGGGGCAGGGACCCAGTACTTC
CASSFFRRGGAGTQYF
>TRBV6-5|NA|TRBD1|TRBJ2-7
TGTGCCAGCAGTTACTCGACAGGGCGAGCCTACGAGCAGTACTTC
CASSYSTGRAYEQYF
>TRBV7-3|few|NA|TRBJ1-2
TGTGCCAGCAGCTTCTTTGACAGTCCGCTGGTTTACACCTTC
CASSFFDSPLVYTF
>TRBV9|NA|NA|TRBJ1-4
TGTGCCAGCAGCGCGGGGGGGGTACTGTTTTTT
CASSAGGVLFF
>TRBV27|NA|TRBD1|TRBJ2-7
TGTGCCAGCAGTCCTGGACAGGGTACCTACGAGCAGTACTTC
CASSPGQGTYEQYF
>TRBV9|NA|TRBD2|TRBJ2-5
TGTGCCAGCAGCCCGACTAGCGGGAGTGTGGAGACCCAGTACTTC
CASSPTSGSVETQYF
>TRBV6-1|once|NA|TRBJ2-2
TGTGCCAGCAGTGGCCGACTAAGTACGAACACCGGGGAGCTGTTTTTT
CASSGRLSTNTGELFF
>TRBV18|NA|TRBD1|TRBJ1-3
TGTGCCAGCCGAAGATCCCTCGACAGGGGAGGTGGAAACACCATATATTTT
CASRRSLDRGGGNTIYF
>TRBV2|once|NA|TRBJ2-7
TGTGCCAGCAGTCCTTTGAGTGTCCCCGAGCAGTACTTC
CASSPLSVPEQYF